This entry lists 13 T cell receptor beta chains sequenced from one sample in a study of cytomegalovirus exposure and HLA in healthy donors. With 60 Vbeta and 13 Jbeta primers, the PCR was carried out. This table comes from immunoSEQ multiplex PCR, and its TCRdb copy is limited to in-frame clones, with some not included. The data contain about 110,000 clones, around 75% of them singletons. The sequenced material came from PBMCs. These receptors were taken from a male donor in good health and CMV-seropositive.

The rearrangement uses TRBV5-1 and TRBJ1-5, with TRBD1 matching 9 bases. The CDR3 is 16 residues long. CDR1 is SGHRS and CDR2 is YFSETQ in the germline V gene. V gave up 4 bases and J gave up 0 bases; unmatched junction bases: 5. The CDR3 DNA is TGCGCCAGCAGCACGGGGGACAGGGCTAGCAATCAGCCCCAGCATTTT. This sequence encodes CASSTGDRASNQPQHF.

The genes are TRBV15 and TRBJ1-5; D not certain. Germline V gene lookup returns CDR1 LNHNV and CDR2 YYDKDF (reference sequence). V gave up 3 bases and J gave up 6 bases, with 12 bases separating them. The CDR3 is 14 amino acids. In nucleotides, the CDR3 is TGTGCCACCAGCAGGACAATAAAAGGTCAGCCCCAGCATTTT. Translated, it gives CATSRTIKGQPQHF. Combining the CDR3 with reference TRBV15 and TRBJ1-5 gives the whole variable domain DAMVIQNPRYQVTQFGKPVTLSCSQTLNHNVMYWYQQKSSQAPKLLFHYYDKDFNNEADTPDNFQSRRPNTSFCFLDIRSPGLGDTAMYLCATSRTIKGQPQHFGDGTRLSIL.

This clone has just a few counts. The chain is built from TRBV7-9 and TRBJ2-7; the match to TRBD1 covers 9 bases. V shed 7 bases and J 3 bases; nucleotides not matched to a gene: 4. This CDR3 has 13 amino acids. Germline V gene data show CDR1 as SEHNR and CDR2 as FQNEAQ (reference sequence). This CDR3 is CASTGTGIYEQYF. In nucleotides, the CDR3 is TGTGCCAGCACAGGGACAGGGATCTACGAGCAGTACTTC. Looking up the rest from reference TRBV7-9 and TRBJ2-7 gives the full variable domain: DTGVSQNPRHKITKRGQNVTFRCDPISEHNRLYWYRQTLGQGPEFLTYFQNEAQLEKSRLLSDRFSAERPKGSFSTLEIQRTEQGDSAMYLCASTGTGIYEQYFGPGTRLTVT.

The V call is TRBV28, the J call TRBJ1-6; D not resolved. Germline-derived CDR1 and CDR2 are MDHEN and SYDVKM. Trimming pared 3 bases from V and 8 bases from J, leaving 8 bases between. The CDR3 has 13 residues. The CDR3 is CASSFSEYSPLHF. Here the CDR3 DNA reads TGTGCCAGCAGTTTTTCTGAGTATTCACCCCTCCACTTT. Looking up the rest from reference TRBV28 and TRBJ1-6 gives the full variable domain: DVKVTQSSRYLVKRTGEKVFLECVQDMDHENMFWYRQDPGLGLRLIYFSYDVKMKEKGDIPEGYSVSREKKERFSLILESASTNQTSMYLCASSFSEYSPLHFGNGTRLTVT.

The V gene is TRBV7-9, the J gene TRBJ1-1; D is unresolved. Trimming removed 3 bases from V and 6 bases from J, with 8 bases in between. Germline V lookup: CDR1 SEHNR, CDR2 FQNEAQ (reference sequence). This CDR3 is built from 12 residues. The CDR3 is CASSFGGPEAFF. The CDR3 bases are TGTGCCAGCAGCTTTGGAGGGCCTGAAGCTTTCTTT.

The gene calls are TRBV5-1 and TRBJ1-1; unclear D gene. The V gene's germline CDR1 is SGHRS and CDR2 YFSETQ. This CDR3 is built from 15 residues. Trimming pared 2 bases from V and 2 bases from J, leaving 13 bases between. The chain's CDR3 is CASSLSQTANTEAFF. The CDR3 nucleotides read TGCGCCAGCAGCTTAAGTCAGACTGCAAACACTGAAGCTTTCTTT.

This chain uses TRBV5-1 with TRBJ2-3; 9 bases align to TRBD2. Per the germline V gene, CDR1 is SGHRS and CDR2 is YFSETQ. This CDR3 has 19 amino acids. J lost 0 bases, V lost 0 bases, and 11 bases had no gene match. CDR3 loop: CASSLGMVAGASSTDTQYF. CDR3 nucleotides: TGCGCCAGCAGCTTGGGGATGGTAGCGGGGGCCTCTAGCACAGATACGCAGTATTTT.

This clone showed up just a few times. This sequence joins TRBV7-2 and TRBJ1-5; TRBD1 aligns across 7 bases. The CDR3 is 14 amino acids. V gave up 1 base and J gave up 5 bases; unmatched junction bases: 2. CDR1 SGHTA and CDR2 FQGNSA come from the germline V gene. In DNA form, the CDR3 reads TGTGCCAGCAGCTTAGTAGGGGGCGATCAGCCCCAGCATTTT. Translation gives CASSLVGGDQPQHF.

The V gene is TRBV7-2, the J gene TRBJ2-7; 7 nucleotides match TRBD2. CDR1 and CDR2 from the germline V gene are SGHTA and FQGNSA. Germline trimming cut 5 bases from V and 3 bases from J; bases unmatched to any gene: 7. The length of the CDR3 is 14 residues. The CDR3 here is CASSGRDPHYEQYF. The CDR3 region has the DNA TGTGCCAGCAGCGGGAGGGACCCCCACTACGAGCAGTACTTC.

This chain links TRBV4-2 with TRBJ2-7; a possible D gene is TRBD1 (5 bases). V was clipped by 5 bases and J by 6 bases, with 14 bases between them. CDR3 length: 13 amino acids. Germline CDR1 LGHNA, CDR2 YNFKEQ. The CDR3 nucleotides read TGTGCCAGCAGCTTGCCTAGGGGAATCGAGCAGTACTTC. Its protein product is CASSLPRGIEQYF.

This chain links TRBV7-2 with TRBJ2-7; possibly TRBD1 for D (6 bases). Between the trimmed V and J ends, which lost 2 bases and 3 bases, there was a span of 17 bases. Germline-derived CDR1 and CDR2 are SGHTA and FQGNSA. The CDR3 consists of 16 residues. As DNA, the CDR3 is TGTGCCAGCAGCTTAAAACAGGGTGACGCTAGCTACGAGCAGTACTTC. It specifies CASSLKQGDASYEQYF.

The rearrangement joins TRBV4-3 to TRBJ2-1, with 10 nucleotides matching TRBD2. J lost 7 bases, V lost 1 base, and 7 bases had no gene match. The CDR3 extends over 16 amino acids. CDR1 and CDR2 from the germline V gene are LGHNA and YSLEER. The CDR3 nucleotides read TGCGCCAGCAGCCAAGCTCTAGCGGGAGTGGAGAATGAGCAGTTCTTC. It encodes CASSQALAGVENEQFF.

The chain's CDR3 is CASSLTRPDSYYEQYF. Here the CDR3 DNA reads TGTGCCAGCAGCTTAACTCGCCCCGACAGTTACTACGAGCAGTACTTC. This chain connects TRBV5-5 to TRBJ2-7, with TRBD1 as a possible D gene (5 bases). This CDR3 spans 16 amino acids. V was cut by 2 bases and J by 3 bases, with 18 bases left in between. Germline CDR1 SGHKS, CDR2 YYEKEE (reference sequence).